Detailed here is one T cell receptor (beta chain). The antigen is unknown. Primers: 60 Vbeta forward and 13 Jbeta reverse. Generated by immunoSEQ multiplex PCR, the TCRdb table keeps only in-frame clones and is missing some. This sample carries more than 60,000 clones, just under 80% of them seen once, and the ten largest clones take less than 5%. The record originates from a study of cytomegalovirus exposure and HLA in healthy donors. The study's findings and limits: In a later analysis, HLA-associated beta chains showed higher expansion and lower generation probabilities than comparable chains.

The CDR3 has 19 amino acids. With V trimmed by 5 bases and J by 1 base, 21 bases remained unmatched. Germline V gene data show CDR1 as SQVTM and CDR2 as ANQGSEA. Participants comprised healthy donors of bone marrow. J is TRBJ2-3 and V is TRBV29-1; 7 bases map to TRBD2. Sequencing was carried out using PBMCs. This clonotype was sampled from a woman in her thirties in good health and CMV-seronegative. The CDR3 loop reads CSVRTGLEYRVGGTDTQYF. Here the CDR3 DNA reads TGCAGCGTTAGAACCGGACTAGAATATCGAGTTGGTGGCACAGATACGCAGTATTTT.